These 26 T cell receptor beta chains share one sample of origin, sequenced in a study of blood T cell repertoires in COVID-19. TCRdb's copy holds only in-frame clones and misses some; the assay was immunoSEQ multiplex PCR. There are around 120,000 clones in the sample; over 70% occur only once, and over 2% lies in the top ten. The sequencing sample was made of peripheral blood. All receptors come from a man between 65 and 85 years old with acute or convalescent COVID-19.

The chain uses TRBV4-2 and TRBJ2-5; 10 positions match TRBD1. CDR3 length: 15 residues. Per germline, CDR1 LGHNA and CDR2 YNFKEQ. The V gene end was trimmed by 5 bases and the J gene end by 5 bases; junction bases not matched to a gene: 8. DNA for the CDR3: TGTGCCAGCAGCAGACAGGGGGCGCCGGGGGAGACCCAGTACTTC. It encodes CASSRQGAPGETQYF.

V and J are TRBV6-2 or TRBV6-3 and TRBJ1-5; D is uncertain. The CDR3 has 15 residues. Germline lookup yields CDR1 MNHEY and CDR2 SVGEGT. V dropped 1 base and J dropped 8 bases, with 15 bases sitting between them. CDR3 in amino acids: CASSYLARGLEPQHF. CDR3 DNA: TGTGCCAGCAGTTACTTAGCGAGAGGCTTGGAGCCCCAGCATTTT.

The V and J genes are TRBV3-1 (or the pseudogene TRBV3-2) and TRBJ1-2; 9 bases are a match to TRBD1. The length of the CDR3 is 15 residues. Germline loops: CDR1 LGHDT, CDR2 YNNKEL (reference sequence). The V and J ends lost 3 bases and 4 bases, in that order; junction bases with no gene match: 6. CDR3 DNA sequence: TGTGCCAGCAGCCACGGGGGACAGGGCACCTATGGCTACACCTTC. It yields the protein CASSHGGQGTYGYTF.

A single count supports this clone. The chain employs TRBV7-9 and TRBJ2-5; TRBD1 might be the D (6 bases). The CDR3 covers 13 residues. CDR1 and CDR2 (germline): SEHNR, FQNEAQ (reference sequence). The V gene lost 7 bases and the J gene lost 8 bases, with 17 bases spanning the gap. In nucleotides, the CDR3 is TGTGCCAGCACCCCTTTTACACAGGGAACCCAGTACTTC. As protein: CASTPFTQGTQYF.

The chain recombines TRBV2 with TRBJ2-5; possibly TRBD1 for D (5 bases). The CDR3 is 12 amino acids. Germline V gene sequence: CDR1 SNHLY, CDR2 FYNNEI. V shed 9 bases and J shed 2 bases, with 10 bases lying between them. The CDR3 nucleotides are TGTGCCAGTAGGGGTGATCAAGAGACCCAGTACTTC. It is translated as CASRGDQETQYF.

The V and J genes are TRBV25-1 and TRBJ1-2, with TRBD1 as a possible D gene (6 bases). V lost 1 base to trimming and J lost 2 bases, with 20 bases between them. The CDR3 extends over 18 amino acids. Germline CDR1 MGHDK, CDR2 SYGVNS. CDR3 coding DNA: TGTGCCAGCAGTGAATCTAAGTCGAGGAACAGGGTGAACTATGGCTACACCTTC. As protein: CASSESKSRNRVNYGYTF.

This rearrangement joins TRBV4-1 to TRBJ2-2; 12 bases agree with TRBD2. CDR3 size: 17 residues. Germline assignment: CDR1 MGHRA and CDR2 YSYEKL. Trimming removed 0 bases from V and 7 bases from J; junction bases left unmatched: 6. The CDR3 loop reads CASSQEPGTSGYGELFF. CDR3 nucleotide sequence: TGCGCCAGCAGCCAAGAACCCGGGACTAGCGGGTACGGGGAGCTGTTTTTT.

This rearrangement joins TRBV28 to TRBJ2-7, with 12 bases that match TRBD1. There are 14 residues in the CDR3. The J segment lost 5 bases and the V segment lost 6 bases, leaving 5 bases of the junction unmatched. Germline CDR1 reads MDHEN; CDR2 reads SYDVKM. CDR3 residues: CASRGQGAFNEQYF. In DNA form, the CDR3 reads TGTGCCAGCAGGGGACAGGGGGCTTTCAACGAGCAGTACTTC. The entire variable domain, with the rest obtained from reference TRBV28 and TRBJ2-7, is as follows: DVKVTQSSRYLVKRTGEKVFLECVQDMDHENMFWYRQDPGLGLRLIYFSYDVKMKEKGDIPEGYSVSREKKERFSLILESASTNQTSMYLCASRGQGAFNEQYFGPGTRLTVT.

This chain connects TRBV11-2 to TRBJ2-5; D is undetermined. The germline V gene has CDR1 SGHAT and CDR2 FQNNGV. Trimming shortened V by 1 base and J by 7 bases, and 10 bases separated the two germline ends. The CDR3 length is 13 residues. The CDR3 DNA follows: TGTGCCAGCAGCTTAGCGAGTTATGGGACCCAGTACTTC. Protein: CASSLASYGTQYF.

The J gene is TRBJ1-2, the V gene TRBV7-2; no reliable D call. Germline CDR1 SGHTA, CDR2 FQGNSA. The V and J ends lost 8 bases and 8 bases respectively, with 21 bases between them. This CDR3 spans 14 amino acids. The CDR3 nucleotides are TGTGCCAGCGGCCTGCGGAGGTATCCGACGGGCTACACCTTC. Translated, it gives CASGLRRYPTGYTF. Complete variable domain (other parts from reference TRBV7-2 and TRBJ1-2): GAGVSQSPSNKVTEKGKDVELRCDPISGHTALYWYRQSLGQGLEFLIYFQGNSAPDKSGLPSDRFSAERTGGSVSTLTIQRTQQEDSAVYLCASGLRRYPTGYTFGSGTRLTVV.

This clone occurred a few times. This chain uses TRBV2 with TRBJ1-2; 7 bases agree with TRBD1. After removal of 6 bases from V and 2 bases from J, the junction contained 6 bases not matched to a gene. The CDR3 has 14 residues. Germline CDR1 and CDR2: SNHLY and FYNNEI. The DNA of the CDR3 is TGTGCCAGCAGGGCCGAGACAGGGAACTATGGCTACACCTTC. Its translation is CASRAETGNYGYTF.

Details on this clone: Other DNA sequences in this sample translate to the same CDR3. The chain has TRBV19 and TRBJ1-2; D is perhaps TRBD1 (5 bases). The V gene's germline CDR1 is LNHDA and CDR2 SQIVND (reference sequence). The length of the CDR3 is 15 residues. The V and J ends lost 1 base and 0 bases respectively, with 9 bases between them. The CDR3 DNA follows: TGTGCCAGTAGTATAGGCGGGGGAGCTAACTATGGCTACACCTTC. It is translated as CASSIGGGANYGYTF.

CDR3 coding DNA: TGCAGCGCAGGGACAGGGCGGGACTATGGCTACACCTTC. This translates into CSAGTGRDYGYTF. The rearrangement joins TRBV29-1 to TRBJ1-2, with TRBD1 matching 9 bases. The CDR3 totals 13 residues. V lost 7 bases and J lost 3; bases outside the gene matches: 6. Germline CDR1 and CDR2: SQVTM and ANQGSEA.

The rearrangement links TRBV5-1 to TRBJ2-2; D remains unclear. This CDR3 contains 15 residues. In germline, CDR1 is SGHRS, CDR2 YFSETQ. Trimming pared 0 bases from V and 2 bases from J, leaving 8 bases between. The CDR3 loop reads CASSLVFGNTGELFF. CDR3 nucleotides: TGCGCCAGCAGCTTGGTGTTCGGTAACACCGGGGAGCTGTTTTTT.

The genes are TRBV2 and TRBJ2-5; 10 bases line up with TRBD1. CDR3 length: 15 amino acids. CDR1 SNHLY and CDR2 FYNNEI come from the germline V gene. Germline trimming cut 3 bases from V and 5 bases from J; bases unmatched to any gene: 6. CDR3 nucleotides: TGTGCCAGCAGTGACATCGGGACAGGGGCGGAGACCCAGTACTTC. Its translation: CASSDIGTGAETQYF.

The rearrangement uses TRBV24-1 and TRBJ1-2, with a tentative D call TRBD1 (6 bases). The germline CDR1 and CDR2 sequences are KGHDR and SFDVKD. The CDR3 is 14 residues long. V lost 4 bases to trimming and J lost 7 bases, with 15 bases between them. CDR3 sequence (DNA): TGTGCCACCAGTGACCCATACGCAGGGGCTGGCTACACCTTC. It codes for CATSDPYAGAGYTF.

The rearrangement links TRBV4-1 to TRBJ1-5; TRBD1 matches 10 bases. V shed 3 bases and J 0 bases; nucleotides not matched to a gene: 11. The germline gives CDR1 MGHRA, CDR2 YSYEKL. The CDR3 runs 19 residues. The CDR3 reads CASSQIPTGGLGSNQPQHF. The DNA for the CDR3 is TGCGCCAGCAGCCAGATCCCGACAGGGGGCCTAGGTAGCAATCAGCCCCAGCATTTT.

The V call is TRBV15, the J call TRBJ1-1; no reliable D call. Trimming removed 3 bases at V and 3 bases at J, with 17 bases between. The CDR3 contains 16 residues. CDR1 is LNHNV and CDR2 is YYDKDF in the germline V gene (reference sequence). The chain's CDR3 is CATSRATKILDTEAFF. The DNA for the CDR3 is TGTGCCACCAGCAGGGCTACTAAAATCTTGGACACTGAAGCTTTCTTT.

The chain is built from TRBV7-2 and TRBJ1-1; D is unclear. V was pared by 1 base and J by 0 bases, with 12 bases between. Germline lookup yields CDR1 SGHTA and CDR2 FQGNSA. There are 16 residues in the CDR3. The CDR3 nucleotides are TGTGCCAGCAGCTTAGTCCCGCGTGACATGAACACTGAAGCTTTCTTT. This sequence encodes CASSLVPRDMNTEAFF.

CDR3 nucleotides: TGTGCCACCAGCGACGGGGTGACACTGTTTTTT. Translating gives CATSDGVTLFF. The V call is TRBV24-1, the J call TRBJ1-4, with unresolved D. Germline lookup yields CDR1 KGHDR and CDR2 SFDVKD. Deletions cut 7 bases from V and 13 bases from J, with 12 bases between. The CDR3 runs to 11 residues.

This clone was counted only a few times. The chain is built from TRBV5-6 and TRBJ1-2; 12 bases line up with TRBD1. There are 15 residues in the CDR3. V dropped 5 bases and J dropped 7; count of bases not matched to a gene: 9. Germline V gene sequence: CDR1 SGHDT, CDR2 YYEEEE. The CDR3 loop reads CASSKAGQGARGYTF. Written as DNA, the CDR3 is TGTGCCAGCAGTAAAGCGGGACAGGGGGCGCGTGGCTACACCTTC.

V and J are TRBV7-3 and TRBJ2-1; D unresolved. This CDR3 comprises 14 residues. Trimming left V 1 base short and J 3 bases short, with 7 bases between. In germline, CDR1 is SGHTA, CDR2 FQGTGA. DNA of the CDR3: TGTGCCAGCAGCTTAAACCCAGGCTACAATGAGCAGTTCTTC. Translation gives CASSLNPGYNEQFF. Supplemented by reference TRBV7-3 and TRBJ2-1, the full variable domain reads GAGVSQTPSNKVTEKGKYVELRCDPISGHTALYWYRQSLGQGPEFLIYFQGTGAADDSGLPNDRFFAVRPEGSVSTLKIQRTERGDSAVYLCASSLNPGYNEQFFGPGTRLTVL.

This clone was counted ten times or more. The J gene is TRBJ2-3, the V gene TRBV11-3, with D perhaps matching TRBD1 (5 bases). The germline gives CDR1 SGHNT, CDR2 YENEEA. The CDR3 has 13 residues. The germline V and J ends were trimmed by 1 base and 6 bases, with 8 bases remaining between them. The CDR3 reads CASSLGGWDTQYF. The CDR3 coding sequence is TGTGCCAGCAGCTTAGGGGGCTGGGATACGCAGTATTTT.

The chain employs TRBV5-1 and TRBJ2-5, with D unclear. The CDR3 has 14 amino acids. From germline, CDR1 is SGHRS and CDR2 YFSETQ. The V and J ends lost 0 bases and 0 bases respectively, with 6 bases between them. The CDR3 loop reads CASSLVNYQETQYF. The CDR3, as DNA: TGCGCCAGCAGCTTGGTAAACTACCAAGAGACCCAGTACTTC. Full variable domain (remainder filled in from reference TRBV5-1 and TRBJ2-5): KAGVTQTPRYLIKTRGQQVTLSCSPISGHRSVSWYQQTPGQGLQFLFEYFSETQRNKGNFPGRFSGRQFSNSRSEMNVSTLELGDSALYLCASSLVNYQETQYFGPGTRLLVL.

V and J are TRBV14 and TRBJ1-1; D is perhaps TRBD1 (6 bases). Germline values: CDR1 SGHDN, CDR2 FVKESK. Trimming removed 4 bases from V and 3 bases from J, with 18 bases in between. The CDR3 contains 16 residues. The CDR3 is CASSPGRGARYTEAFF. CDR3 sequence (DNA): TGTGCCAGCAGCCCGGGCCGGGGGGCGAGGTACACTGAAGCTTTCTTT. The whole variable domain, filled in from reference TRBV14 and TRBJ1-1, reads EAGVTQFPSHSVIEKGQTVTLRCDPISGHDNLYWYRRVMGKEIKFLLHFVKESKQDESGMPNNRFLAERTGGTYSTLKVQPAELEDSGVYFCASSPGRGARYTEAFFGQGTRLTVV.

In its sample, this clone was seen a few times. The V and J genes are TRBV5-1 and TRBJ1-1, with TRBD1 matching 11 bases. CDR1 and CDR2 from the germline V gene are SGHRS and YFSETQ. J gave up 11 bases and V 7 bases, and 16 bases lay outside the gene matches. The CDR3 runs to 15 residues. CDR3 sequence: CASETEPGQGGPAFF. Written as DNA, the CDR3 is TGCGCCAGCGAAACTGAACCGGGACAGGGGGGCCCTGCTTTCTTT.